These 26 T cell receptor beta chains share one sample of origin, sequenced in a study of T cells in localized non-small cell lung cancer. Using immunoSEQ multiplex PCR, the repertoire was profiled, and TCRdb retains in-frame clones only, with some absent. This table has tens of thousands of clones, roughly nine tenths appearing once. The sequenced sample was peripheral blood, obtained before any cancer treatment. The source of these receptors is a woman aged 35 to 75 with stage I lung adenocarcinoma.

The chain uses TRBV2 and TRBJ2-1, with D possibly called TRBD1 or TRBD2 (5 bases each). CDR1 SNHLY and CDR2 FYNNEI come from the germline V gene. Trimming shortened V by 4 bases and J by 6 bases, and 13 bases separated the two germline ends. This CDR3 has 14 amino acids. CDR3 nucleotides: TGTGCCAGCAGTGGGACATGGGGGTCCAATGAGCAGTTCTTC. This encodes CASSGTWGSNEQFF.

In regard to this clone: Other DNA sequences from this sample encode an identical CDR3 as well. The J gene is TRBJ1-5, the V gene TRBV10-1, with 7 nucleotides matching TRBD1. The CDR3 is 22 residues long. With 2 bases clipped from V and 0 bases from J, the junction kept 22 bases outside the gene matches. Germline CDR1 is WNHNN and CDR2 is SYGVQD (reference sequence). CDR3 protein: CASSETTQFQGGITYSNQPQHF. As DNA, the CDR3 is TGCGCCAGCAGTGAGACGACCCAATTCCAGGGGGGCATAACCTATAGCAATCAGCCCCAGCATTTT.

This chain links TRBV27 with TRBJ1-1; 10 positions agree with TRBD1. Germline V gives CDR1 MNHEY, CDR2 SMNVEV (reference sequence). The CDR3 sequence is 16 residues long. With 0 bases clipped from V and 3 bases from J, the junction kept 4 bases outside the gene matches. In DNA form, the CDR3 reads TGTGCCAGCAGTTTATCCCCGGGACAGGGGTACACTGAAGCTTTCTTT. It encodes CASSLSPGQGYTEAFF.

V is TRBV29-1 and J is TRBJ2-5; possibly TRBD1 or TRBD2 for D (5 bases each). This CDR3 has 16 amino acids. V lost 0 bases, J lost 5 bases, and 19 bases lay in between. In germline, CDR1 is SQVTM, CDR2 ANQGSEA. CDR3 in amino acids: CSVEDPAEGPEETQYF. The CDR3 DNA reads as TGCAGCGTTGAAGATCCGGCAGAGGGACCTGAGGAGACCCAGTACTTC.

This clone showed up just once. This chain links TRBV30 with TRBJ2-7, with 9 bases matching TRBD1. V was clipped by 3 bases and J by 3 bases; unmatched bases: 6. There are 14 residues in the CDR3. CDR1 and CDR2 (germline): GTSNPN, SVGIG (reference sequence). The CDR3 DNA reads as TGTGCCTGGAGGGGGACAGGGAGGTTCTACGAGCAGTACTTC. Protein sequence: CAWRGTGRFYEQYF. The full variable domain, with the rest looked up from reference TRBV30 and TRBJ2-7, is SQTIHQWPATLVQPVGSPLSLECTVEGTSNPNLYWYRQAAGRGLQLLFYSVGIGQISSEVPQNLSASRPQDRQFILSSKKLLLSDSGFYLCAWRGTGRFYEQYFGPGTRLTVT.

This chain joins TRBV10-1 and TRBJ2-1; 8 bases match TRBD2. The CDR3 runs 12 residues. Unmatched junction bases numbered 9, after V lost 8 bases and J lost 12 bases. Germline CDR1 WNHNN, CDR2 SYGVQD (reference sequence). The DNA for the CDR3 is TGCGCCAGCGGAACCGGGACTAGTAGGCAGTTCTTC. The encoded protein is CASGTGTSRQFF.

V usage is TRBV11-2 and J usage is TRBJ2-1, with 12 bases identical to TRBD2. Germline values: CDR1 SGHAT, CDR2 FQNNGV. Unmatched junction bases numbered 8, after V lost 3 bases and J lost 5 bases. The CDR3 totals 17 residues. The CDR3 DNA sequence: TGTGCCAGCAGCTTGGAACTAGCGGGGGGCTGGGACAATGAGCAGTTCTTC. Translation: CASSLELAGGWDNEQFF.

V and J are TRBV5-1 and TRBJ2-3; 11 positions match TRBD2. The ends lost 2 bases at V and 6 bases at J; junction bases unmatched: 5. The CDR3 spans 15 residues. Germline V gives CDR1 SGHRS, CDR2 YFSETQ. The CDR3 sequence is CASSLTSGRVDTQYF. As DNA, the CDR3 is TGCGCCAGCAGCTTAACTAGCGGGAGAGTCGATACGCAGTATTTT.

For the CDR3, the DNA is TGTGCCAGCAGCTCTCACGAGGGTGGAATAAACACTGAAGCTTTCTTT. It yields the protein CASSSHEGGINTEAFF. The rearrangement joins TRBV7-9 to TRBJ1-1; D call uncertain. Trimming took off 4 bases at V and 2 bases at J, with 17 bases between the two ends. CDR1 and CDR2 (germline): SEHNR, FQNEAQ (reference sequence). This CDR3 contains 16 residues. Combining the CDR3 with reference TRBV7-9 and TRBJ1-1 gives the whole variable domain DTGVSQNPRHKITKRGQNVTFRCDPISEHNRLYWYRQTLGQGPEFLTYFQNEAQLEKSRLLSDRFSAERPKGSFSTLEIQRTEQGDSAMYLCASSSHEGGINTEAFFGQGTRLTVV.

This rearrangement joins TRBV30 to TRBJ2-3, with D hard to call. The germline V gene has CDR1 GTSNPN and CDR2 SVGIG (reference sequence). The V gene lost 3 bases and the J gene lost 14 bases, with 21 bases spanning the gap. This CDR3 comprises 13 residues. The CDR3 DNA reads TGTGCCTGGAGCGCGCCGTGGCCTCCTAAAGGGTATTTT. This gives the protein CAWSAPWPPKGYF.

CDR3 amino acids: CAWSNWEGNQPQHF. The CDR3 DNA follows: TGTGCCTGGTCCAACTGGGAGGGGAACCAGCCCCAGCATTTT. The V and J genes are TRBV30 and TRBJ1-5; possibly TRBD1 for D (5 bases). This CDR3 has 14 amino acids. V lost 5 bases and J lost 7, with 18 bases in between. CDR1 is GTSNPN and CDR2 is SVGIG in the germline V gene (reference sequence).

The CDR3: CASSFPGYTEAFF. The CDR3, as DNA: TGTGCCAGCAGTTTCCCAGGGTACACTGAAGCTTTCTTT. The chain carries TRBV28 and TRBJ1-1; D is possibly TRBD1 (5 bases). Germline V gives CDR1 MDHEN, CDR2 SYDVKM. The CDR3 consists of 13 residues. The V gene lost 3 bases and the J gene lost 3 bases, with 8 bases spanning the gap.

The genes are TRBV28 and TRBJ1-4, with D unresolved. CDR3 length equals 13 residues. With 6 bases removed from V and 8 bases from J, the gap between germline ends came to 13 bases. CDR1 is MDHEN, CDR2 SYDVKM, per germline. CDR3 bases: TGTGCCAGCAGCTCCATCACGGGAGAAAAACTGTTTTTT. Its protein is CASSSITGEKLFF.

The chain links TRBV4-3 to TRBJ1-1, with no clear D. Germline assignment: CDR1 LGHNA and CDR2 YSLEER. Trimming took off 0 bases at V and 1 base at J, with 9 bases between the two ends. The CDR3 length is 15 residues. The CDR3 DNA is TGCGCCAGCAGCCAAGAAGTACAAGCGAACACTGAAGCTTTCTTT. It encodes CASSQEVQANTEAFF.

The chain employs TRBV7-9 and TRBJ2-5; 8 bases are a match to TRBD1. The CDR3 runs to 15 residues. Per germline, CDR1 SEHNR and CDR2 FQNEAQ (reference sequence). Trimming at V came to 5 bases and at J to 0 bases, leaving 5 bases not matched to a gene. CDR3 coding DNA: TGTGCCAGCAGCCCCGGACAGGGCTACCAAGAGACCCAGTACTTC. This translates into CASSPGQGYQETQYF.

The CDR3 nucleotides are TGTGCCAGCAGCCCGGGAGGGGGAGAGACCCAGTACTTC. Translating it yields CASSPGGGETQYF. The chain combines TRBV28 with TRBJ2-5, with 8 bases lining up with TRBD2. V lost 6 bases and J lost 4; bases outside the gene matches: 4. CDR3 length equals 13 residues. CDR1 is MDHEN, CDR2 SYDVKM, per germline.

The rearrangement joins TRBV7-9 to TRBJ2-3, with TRBD1 identical over 7 bases. V shed 3 bases and J 1 base; nucleotides not matched to a gene: 7. The CDR3 has 16 residues. The germline V gene has CDR1 SEHNR and CDR2 FQNEAQ (reference sequence). CDR3 coding DNA: TGTGCCAGCAGCTTTTTAGGGGGCCCAGGCACAGATACGCAGTATTTT. Its translation: CASSFLGGPGTDTQYF.

The chain is built from TRBV15 and TRBJ1-2, with D hard to call. The germline gives CDR1 LNHNV, CDR2 YYDKDF (reference sequence). This CDR3 comprises 15 residues. Trimming took 2 bases from V and 2 from J, leaving 12 bases between them. CDR3 in amino acids: CATSRTTRANYGYTF. The CDR3 DNA reads TGTGCCACCAGCAGAACAACCCGGGCCAACTATGGCTACACCTTC.

This chain uses TRBV14 with TRBJ2-7; 10 positions agree with TRBD1. Looked up from germline, CDR1 is SGHDN and CDR2 is FVKESK. The V and J ends lost 3 bases and 4 bases, in that order; junction bases with no gene match: 12. This CDR3 region has 17 residues. CDR3 amino acids: CASSHQGPGQGTYEQYF. Written as DNA, the CDR3 is TGTGCCAGCAGCCACCAAGGCCCGGGACAGGGGACGTACGAGCAGTACTTC.

The count of this clone is one. V gene TRBV5-4 combines with J gene TRBJ2-2; no clear D. Trimming removed 0 bases at V and 4 bases at J, with 4 bases between. Germline V gene sequence: CDR1 SGHNT, CDR2 YYREEE (reference sequence). The CDR3 is made up of 13 amino acids. This chain's CDR3 is CASSLAATGELFF. CDR3 nucleotide sequence: TGTGCCAGCAGCTTGGCAGCCACCGGGGAGCTGTTTTTT.

The genes are TRBV6-1 and TRBJ1-4; D perhaps matches TRBD1 (5 bases). CDR1 and CDR2 from the germline V gene are MNHNS and SASEGT. CDR3 length: 13 amino acids. The germline V and J ends were trimmed by 8 bases and 3 bases, with 10 bases remaining between them. CDR3 protein: CASAGAANEKLFF. The CDR3, as DNA: TGTGCCAGCGCTGGGGCCGCTAATGAAAAACTGTTTTTT.

The chain combines TRBV7-9 with TRBJ1-2; D remains unclear. The germline gives CDR1 SEHNR, CDR2 FQNEAQ (reference sequence). This CDR3 has 12 amino acids. Trimming pared 5 bases from V and 8 bases from J, leaving 12 bases between. The CDR3 DNA follows: TGTGCCAGCAGCCTCGGGGTAATCGGCTACACCTTC. Encoded protein: CASSLGVIGYTF.

The chain links TRBV28 to TRBJ1-5; 7 bases line up with TRBD1. The CDR3 consists of 18 residues. V trimming: 5 bases; J trimming: 1 base; junction bases outside the gene matches: 14. CDR1 and CDR2 (germline): MDHEN, SYDVKM. CDR3 DNA: TGTGCCAGCAGTCTACACTGGAAGCAGGGGGTCAGCAATCAGCCCCAGCATTTT. Protein: CASSLHWKQGVSNQPQHF.

This chain links TRBV29-1 with TRBJ2-1, with D unresolved. The CDR3 has 12 residues. Trimming shortened V by 8 bases and J by 4 bases, and 12 bases separated the two germline ends. The germline gives CDR1 SQVTM, CDR2 ANQGSEA. The DNA of the CDR3 is TGCAGCCTCGGTATCGGATACAATGAGCAGTTCTTC. Translated, it gives CSLGIGYNEQFF.

In nucleotides, the CDR3 is TGTGCCAGCAGTTACAGGGAAACCCACACCTTC. It codes for CASSYRETHTF. The gene calls are TRBV6-6 and TRBJ1-2, with unresolved D. The CDR3 has 11 residues. Trimming removed 2 bases from V and 12 bases from J, with 10 bases in between. The germline CDR1 and CDR2 sequences are MNHNY and SVGAGI (reference sequence).

This chain joins TRBV4-3 and TRBJ2-5; the match to TRBD1 covers 9 bases. CDR3 length: 16 amino acids. The germline CDR1 and CDR2 sequences are LGHNA and YSLEER. V shed 5 bases and J 4 bases; nucleotides not matched to a gene: 11. The CDR3 DNA reads TGCGCCAGCAGCACTTGGGGGACAGGGCTCCGAGAGACCCAGTACTTC. It encodes CASSTWGTGLRETQYF.